The rows below give T cell receptor beta chains drawn from one sample of a study of T cells in Graves' hyperthyroidism and ophthalmopathy. TCRdb passed the multiplex PCR reads through MiXCR, listing each CDR3 protein once. The sample records a few hundred thousand distinct CDR3 sequences, under 25% being singletons. The specimen was blood. The receptors come from a woman between 65 and 79 years old with Graves' ophthalmopathy. Both conserved end residues are part of each CDR3. Each record gives: D gene, clone size, J gene, V gene, CDR3 DNA, CDR3 protein. The D gene is left open where the match is weak. Clone size is given for some rows only: seen once, a few or many times, or a class if the clone is expanded.

D gene: TRBD1
clone size: NA
J gene: TRBJ1-5
V gene: TRBV6-2/TRBV6-3
CDR3 DNA: TGTGCCAGCAGCCCCGCCCCGGGGACAGGGGGAGGAAATCAGCCCCAGCATTTT
CDR3 protein: CASSPAPGTGGGNQPQHF

D gene: NA
clone size: NA
J gene: TRBJ2-3
V gene: TRBV12-3/TRBV12-4
CDR3 DNA: TGTGCCAGCGGCTTTCGGGGGTCTGGCACAGATACGCAGTATTTT
CDR3 protein: CASGFRGSGTDTQYF

D gene: TRBD2
clone size: NA
J gene: TRBJ2-7
V gene: TRBV14
CDR3 DNA: TGTGCCAGCAGCCACCCGGGACTATCTCTTAGGGAGCAGTACTTC
CDR3 protein: CASSHPGLSLREQYF

D gene: TRBD2
clone size: NA
J gene: TRBJ2-7
V gene: TRBV20-1
CDR3 DNA: TGCAGTGCTCCCCAACAACTAGCGGGAGGGTACGAGCAGTACTTC
CDR3 protein: CSAPQQLAGGYEQYF

D gene: NA
clone size: few
J gene: TRBJ2-3
V gene: TRBV7-2
CDR3 DNA: TGTGCCAGCAGCTTTTCACCCATAGATACGCAGTATTTT
CDR3 protein: CASSFSPIDTQYF

D gene: NA
clone size: many
J gene: TRBJ2-3
V gene: TRBV2
CDR3 DNA: TGTGCCAGCAGTGTCTCACTAGCATTGGATACGCAGTATTTT
CDR3 protein: CASSVSLALDTQYF

D gene: TRBD2
clone size: NA
J gene: TRBJ2-7
V gene: TRBV5-6
CDR3 DNA: TGTGCCAGCAGCAAGACGGGACTAGCGGGGCACTACGAGCAGTACTTC
CDR3 protein: CASSKTGLAGHYEQYF

D gene: TRBD1
clone size: many
J gene: TRBJ2-5
V gene: TRBV9
CDR3 DNA: TGTGCCAGCAGTCCTGACAGGGAAGAGACCCAGTACTTC
CDR3 protein: CASSPDREETQYF

D gene: NA
clone size: NA
J gene: TRBJ2-3
V gene: TRBV24-1
CDR3 DNA: TGTGCCACCAGCCCAGGACATCCAGATACGCAGTATTTT
CDR3 protein: CATSPGHPDTQYF

D gene: NA
clone size: NA
J gene: TRBJ2-3
V gene: TRBV19
CDR3 DNA: TGTGCCAGTAGTCGGGGGACCCACAGCACAGATACGCAGTATTTT
CDR3 protein: CASSRGTHSTDTQYF

D gene: TRBD2
clone size: few
J gene: TRBJ2-4
V gene: TRBV7-3
CDR3 DNA: TGTGCCACCTTTCAGGGCGGGAGGACCGGATTAGCCAAAAACATTCAGTACTTC
CDR3 protein: CATFQGGRTGLAKNIQYF

D gene: NA
clone size: few
J gene: TRBJ1-1
V gene: TRBV20-1
CDR3 DNA: TGCAGTGCCCCGATTGACACTGAAGCTTTCTTT
CDR3 protein: CSAPIDTEAFF

D gene: TRBD2
clone size: many
J gene: TRBJ2-7
V gene: TRBV28
CDR3 DNA: TGTGCCAGCAGTTCCGGGACTACCCCTTTAGAGCAGTACTTC
CDR3 protein: CASSSGTTPLEQYF

D gene: TRBD2
clone size: NA
J gene: TRBJ2-1
V gene: TRBV5-1
CDR3 DNA: TGCGCCAGCAGCTTGGTACTAGCGGGAAACAATGAGCAGTTCTTC
CDR3 protein: CASSLVLAGNNEQFF

D gene: NA
clone size: many
J gene: TRBJ2-1
V gene: TRBV2
CDR3 DNA: TGTGCCAGCAGTGTAGGGGGGAATGAGCAGTTCTTC
CDR3 protein: CASSVGGNEQFF

D gene: NA
clone size: NA
J gene: TRBJ2-7
V gene: TRBV18
CDR3 DNA: TGTGCCAGCTCACCAGGGGCAGGGTTTGACGAGCAGTACTTC
CDR3 protein: CASSPGAGFDEQYF

D gene: NA
clone size: NA
J gene: TRBJ1-1
V gene: TRBV5-6
CDR3 DNA: TGTGCCAGTACTAAAGAAGCTTTCTTT
CDR3 protein: CASTKEAFF

D gene: NA
clone size: many
J gene: TRBJ2-7
V gene: TRBV2
CDR3 DNA: TGTGCCAGCAAGAGGGATTTCACCCGGGCACGCTCCTACGAGCAGTACTTC
CDR3 protein: CASKRDFTRARSYEQYF

D gene: TRBD1
clone size: NA
J gene: TRBJ2-3
V gene: TRBV2
CDR3 DNA: TGTGCCAGCAGTTATCTGGACAGGGCACCCTATACGCAGTATTTT
CDR3 protein: CASSYLDRAPYTQYF

D gene: NA
clone size: NA
J gene: TRBJ2-2
V gene: TRBV5-1
CDR3 DNA: TGCGCCAGCAGCTTGCAGGGTATAGGCCTGAGCGGGGAGCTGTTTTTT
CDR3 protein: CASSLQGIGLSGELFF

D gene: NA
clone size: few
J gene: TRBJ1-1
V gene: TRBV20-1
CDR3 DNA: TGCGGTGCTAGAGATCGTGGAGGGATCCACCCTGAAGCTTTCTTT
CDR3 protein: CGARDRGGIHPEAFF

D gene: TRBD1
clone size: NA
J gene: TRBJ1-6
V gene: TRBV2
CDR3 DNA: TGTGCCAGCAGGGCTGACAGGGCCGGCGGTTCACCCCTCCACTTT
CDR3 protein: CASRADRAGGSPLHF

D gene: TRBD1
clone size: few
J gene: TRBJ2-5
V gene: TRBV7-9
CDR3 DNA: TGTGCCAGCAGTCGCCCGGGACAGGGGCCGGAGACCCAGTACTTC
CDR3 protein: CASSRPGQGPETQYF

D gene: NA
clone size: many
J gene: TRBJ2-4
V gene: TRBV27
CDR3 DNA: TGTGCCAGCAGTTTGGTGGGCATGCAGGCCAAAAACATTCAGTACTTC
CDR3 protein: CASSLVGMQAKNIQYF

D gene: NA
clone size: NA
J gene: TRBJ1-1
V gene: TRBV3-1
CDR3 DNA: TGTGCCAGCAGCCAAGTGGGGGAGAACACTGAAGCTTTCTTT
CDR3 protein: CASSQVGENTEAFF

D gene: NA
clone size: many
J gene: TRBJ1-5
V gene: TRBV15
CDR3 DNA: TGTGCCACCAGCGCAGCTTGGGATCAGCCCCAGCATTTT
CDR3 protein: CATSAAWDQPQHF

D gene: TRBD1
clone size: NA
J gene: TRBJ2-7
V gene: TRBV7-9
CDR3 DNA: TGTGCCAGCAGCTCCCTCGCAGGGGGCCTCGAGCAGTACTTC
CDR3 protein: CASSSLAGGLEQYF